This T cell receptor (beta chain) was captured in a study of blood T cell repertoires in COVID-19. Study-level information: The cDNA or gDNA used as material had been derived from T cells, B-cell-depleted T cells, or PBMCs.

In the authors' methods: Estimation of nucleated cell counts was performed using reference gene primer amplification. Only in-frame clones appear in the TCRdb table, and some are missing; sequencing was by immunoSEQ multiplex PCR. V and J calls and clone size are those listed in that table; D and trimming were worked out from the DNA. The data hold some 390,000 clones, with 70% to 90% observed a single time. This clone was seen only a few times. Trimming cost V 2 bases and J 1 base, with 12 bases left between them. The CDR3 has 16 residues. Germline CDR1 MDHEN, CDR2 SYDVKM. This receptor was obtained from a woman aged 55 to 70 with COVID-19, enrolled during active disease. The chain recombines TRBV28 with TRBJ1-5; D is unclear. The sample consisted of peripheral blood. Written as DNA, the CDR3 is TGTGCCAGCAGTTTAGTTCGTGGGCTGAGCAATCAGCCCCAGCATTTT. It specifies CASSLVRGLSNQPQHF.